This T cell receptor beta chain was captured by sequencing in a study of T-cell memory formation after mild COVID-19. TCRdb itself ran the 5' RACE reads through MiXCR, one entry per CDR3 protein. The repertoire consists of about 410,000 distinct CDR3 sequences, with 20% to 25% occurring once and the leading ten covering 13%. This clonotype has a handful of counts. Its antigen is still unknown. Study-level findings and limits: Day 15 to 85 contracting clones showed balanced CD4/CD8; later expanders leaned CD4+. Most CD4+ clones that shrank were in CM and EM, while CD8+ ones turned up in EMRA. Pre-infection memory contained some responding clones, which suggested that cross-reactive memory had joined.

The CDR3 is 18 amino acids. V shed 2 bases, J shed 0 bases, and the junction held 6 bases outside the gene matches. Germline V lookup: CDR1 SGHTA, CDR2 FQGNSA. Material: PBMCs or a T cell subset sorted from them (not recorded which). This sequence joins TRBV7-2 and TRBJ2-1, with 11 bases identical to TRBD2. The TCR was taken from an adult woman who had mild COVID-19 (a few samples of this study predate the infection). Cell type and time point are not known. The CDR3 DNA sequence: TGTGCCAGCAGCTTAACTAGCGGGGGTAACAGCTCCTACAATGAGCAGTTCTTC. This encodes CASSLTSGGNSSYNEQFF.